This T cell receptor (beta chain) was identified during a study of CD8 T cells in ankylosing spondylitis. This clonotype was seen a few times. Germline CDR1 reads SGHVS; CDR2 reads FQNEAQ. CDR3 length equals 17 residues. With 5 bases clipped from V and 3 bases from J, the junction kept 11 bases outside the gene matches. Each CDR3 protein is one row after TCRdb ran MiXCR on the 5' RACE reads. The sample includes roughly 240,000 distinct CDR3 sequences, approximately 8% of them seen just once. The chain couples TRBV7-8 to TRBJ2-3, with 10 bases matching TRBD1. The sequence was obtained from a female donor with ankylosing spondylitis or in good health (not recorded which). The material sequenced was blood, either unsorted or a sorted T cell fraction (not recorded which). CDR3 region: CASSPTPGTGVTDTQYF. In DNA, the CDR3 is TGTGCCAGCAGCCCCACTCCCGGGACAGGGGTTACAGATACGCAGTATTTT.